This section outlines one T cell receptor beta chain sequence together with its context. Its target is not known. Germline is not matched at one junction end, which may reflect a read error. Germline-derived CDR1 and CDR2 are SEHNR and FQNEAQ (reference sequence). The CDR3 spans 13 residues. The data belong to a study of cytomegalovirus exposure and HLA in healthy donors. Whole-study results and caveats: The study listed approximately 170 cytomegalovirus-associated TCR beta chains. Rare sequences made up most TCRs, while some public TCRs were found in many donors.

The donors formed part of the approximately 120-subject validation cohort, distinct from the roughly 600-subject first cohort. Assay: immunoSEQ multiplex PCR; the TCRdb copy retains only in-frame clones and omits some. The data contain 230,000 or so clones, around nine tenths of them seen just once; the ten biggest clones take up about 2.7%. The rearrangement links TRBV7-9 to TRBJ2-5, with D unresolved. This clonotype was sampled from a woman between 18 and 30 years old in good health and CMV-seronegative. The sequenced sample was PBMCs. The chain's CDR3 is CASRLAFQETQYF. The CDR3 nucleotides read TGTGCCAGCAGATTAGCCTTTCAAGAGACCCAGTACTTC.